The clone carrying this T cell receptor (beta chain) occurred a few times. Using immunoSEQ multiplex PCR, the repertoire was profiled, and TCRdb retains in-frame clones only, with some absent. In the table there are 85,000 to 130,000 clones, about four fifths of which are singletons. The source of the sample is a study of blood T cell repertoires in COVID-19. The clonotype originates from an elderly woman with active or convalescent COVID-19. Material: peripheral blood.

CDR3 residues: CASSSYGWGPSSYKTEAFF. The CDR3 DNA reads as TGTGCCAGCAGCTCGTATGGCTGGGGCCCAAGTTCTTATAAGACTGAAGCTTTCTTT. This chain uses TRBV5-8 with TRBJ1-1; TRBD1 is a possible D gene (5 bases). This CDR3 is built from 19 residues. Trimming cost V 3 bases and J 5 bases, with 29 bases left between them. Germline V gene data show CDR1 as SGHTS and CDR2 as YDEGEE.